The clone carrying this TCR beta chain was seen only once. These data belong to a study of blood T cell repertoires in COVID-19. Measured with immunoSEQ multiplex PCR; TCRdb has only the in-frame clones, and not every one. The data contain approximately 480,000 clones, roughly 87% of them singletons. Germline CDR1 reads SGDLS; CDR2 reads YYNGEE. Losses at the gene ends were 4 bases for V and 3 bases for J; bases not matched to a gene: 15. CDR3 length: 18 amino acids. V is TRBV9 and J is TRBJ2-1; 8 bases fit TRBD1. The material sequenced was PBMCs or T cells enriched from blood (not recorded which). The origin of this receptor is a young woman who had recovered from COVID-19. CDR3: CASSPTGGLLGSYNEQFF. The CDR3 DNA reads as TGTGCCAGCAGCCCTACAGGGGGGCTCTTGGGAAGCTACAATGAGCAGTTCTTC.